Listed below are T cell receptor beta chains from one sample, sequenced in a study of regulatory T cells in long-lasting Graves disease. TCRdb analysed the multiplex PCR reads with MiXCR anew, one entry per CDR3 protein. The sample holds a few hundred thousand distinct CDR3 sequences, roughly 20% seen once. This same sample was also taken into another study, of T cells in Graves' hyperthyroidism and ophthalmopathy.

The sequencing used peripheral blood mononuclear cells (PBMCs), collected at new diagnosis, from a patient treated with antithyroid drugs. These receptors were obtained from a woman under 40 with Graves disease. CDR3s include the opening cysteine and the closing phenylalanine or tryptophan. D genes are given only for firm matches. The size entry is marked missing in some rows and otherwise reads once, few, many or a size class.

d_call: TRBD2; v_call: TRBV20-1; j_call: TRBJ2-3; clone_size: many; cdr3_length: 15; cdr3_aa: CSATLTGGRTDTQYF; cdr3_nt: TGCAGTGCTACCTTGACGGGGGGACGCACAGATACGCAGTATTTT
d_call: -; v_call: TRBV27; j_call: TRBJ2-5; clone_size: -; cdr3_length: 12; cdr3_aa: CASSGQEETQYF; cdr3_nt: TGTGCCAGCAGTGGGCAGGAGGAGACCCAGTACTTC
d_call: -; v_call: TRBV20-1; j_call: TRBJ1-6; clone_size: many; cdr3_length: 15; cdr3_aa: CSARGSSSYNSPLHF; cdr3_nt: TGCAGTGCTAGGGGCAGCAGCTCCTATAATTCACCCCTCCACTTT
d_call: -; v_call: TRBV4-1; j_call: TRBJ2-3; clone_size: -; cdr3_length: 15; cdr3_aa: CASCRERSSTDTEYF; cdr3_nt: TGCGCCAGCTGCCGCGAGCGGAGTAGCACAGATACGGAGTATTTT
d_call: TRBD2; v_call: TRBV4-1; j_call: TRBJ2-7; clone_size: many; cdr3_length: 15; cdr3_aa: CASSLGLAGGYEQYF; cdr3_nt: TGTGCCAGCAGCTTGGGGCTAGCGGGGGGATACGAGCAGTACTTC
d_call: TRBD2; v_call: TRBV12-3/TRBV12-4; j_call: TRBJ2-3; clone_size: -; cdr3_length: 15; cdr3_aa: CASRNLAGGTDTQYF; cdr3_nt: TGTGCCAGCAGAAACCTAGCGGGGGGCACAGATACGCAGTATTTT
d_call: TRBD2; v_call: TRBV20-1; j_call: TRBJ2-1; clone_size: -; cdr3_length: 18; cdr3_aa: CSANRPGLAGVHGNEQFF; cdr3_nt: TGCAGTGCTAACCGACCGGGACTAGCGGGGGTCCATGGCAATGAGCAGTTCTTC
d_call: TRBD2; v_call: TRBV20-1; j_call: TRBJ2-2; clone_size: many; cdr3_length: 14; cdr3_aa: CSAPGLAATGELFF; cdr3_nt: TGCAGTGCTCCGGGACTAGCGGCCACCGGGGAGCTGTTTTTT
d_call: -; v_call: TRBV7-9; j_call: TRBJ2-7; clone_size: many; cdr3_length: 12; cdr3_aa: CASSAGAGIRYF; cdr3_nt: TGTGCCAGCTCCGCGGGGGCCGGGATAAGGTACTTC
d_call: -; v_call: TRBV28; j_call: TRBJ2-7; clone_size: many; cdr3_length: 14; cdr3_aa: CASRSGISHYEQYF; cdr3_nt: TGTGCCAGCAGATCAGGGATCTCACACTACGAGCAGTACTTC
d_call: -; v_call: TRBV6-5; j_call: TRBJ2-7; clone_size: -; cdr3_length: 16; cdr3_aa: CASSYSRDTHSYEQYF; cdr3_nt: TGTGCCAGCAGTTACTCCCGGGACACCCACTCCTACGAGCAGTACTTC
d_call: -; v_call: TRBV6-1; j_call: TRBJ1-1; clone_size: few; cdr3_length: 16; cdr3_aa: CASRSLVGRERTEAFF; cdr3_nt: TGTGCCAGCAGATCCTTAGTAGGGAGGGAACGGACTGAAGCTTTCTTT
d_call: -; v_call: TRBV19; j_call: TRBJ1-6; clone_size: many; cdr3_length: 13; cdr3_aa: CASGPGLNSPLHF; cdr3_nt: TGTGCCAGTGGCCCGGGGTTGAATTCACCCCTCCACTTT
d_call: -; v_call: TRBV28; j_call: TRBJ1-5; clone_size: many; cdr3_length: 14; cdr3_aa: CASSLGRENQPQHF; cdr3_nt: TGTGCCAGCAGTTTAGGGAGGGAGAATCAGCCCCAGCATTTT
d_call: -; v_call: TRBV2; j_call: TRBJ2-5; clone_size: many; cdr3_length: 13; cdr3_aa: CASSEGAHETQYF; cdr3_nt: TGTGCCAGCAGTGAAGGCGCCCATGAGACCCAGTACTTC
d_call: -; v_call: TRBV19; j_call: TRBJ1-1; clone_size: -; cdr3_length: 14; cdr3_aa: CASISLGLNTEAFF; cdr3_nt: TGTGCCAGTATCTCGTTGGGGCTGAACACTGAAGCTTTCTTT
d_call: -; v_call: TRBV24-1; j_call: TRBJ2-5; clone_size: many; cdr3_length: 15; cdr3_aa: CATSDLRAGLETQYF; cdr3_nt: TGTGCCACCAGTGATTTGCGCGCGGGGCTGGAGACCCAGTACTTC
d_call: -; v_call: TRBV19; j_call: TRBJ2-1; clone_size: -; cdr3_length: 14; cdr3_aa: CASSIGTTYNEQFF; cdr3_nt: TGTGCCAGTAGTATCGGAACTACCTACAATGAGCAGTTCTTC
d_call: -; v_call: TRBV10-3; j_call: TRBJ2-3; clone_size: -; cdr3_length: 17; cdr3_aa: CAIEGEKRQSSTDTQYF; cdr3_nt: TGTGCCATCGAAGGTGAGAAGCGCCAGTCTAGCACAGATACGCAGTATTTT
d_call: TRBD1; v_call: TRBV28; j_call: TRBJ1-1; clone_size: -; cdr3_length: 14; cdr3_aa: CASSFPDRRTEAFF; cdr3_nt: TGTGCCAGCAGTTTCCCGGACAGGCGGACTGAAGCTTTCTTT
d_call: -; v_call: TRBV5-1; j_call: TRBJ1-1; clone_size: -; cdr3_length: 16; cdr3_aa: CASRGEDNRWDTEAFF; cdr3_nt: TGCGCCAGCAGGGGTGAAGACAACCGGTGGGACACTGAAGCTTTCTTT
d_call: -; v_call: TRBV11-3; j_call: TRBJ1-1; clone_size: many; cdr3_length: 13; cdr3_aa: CASSLNRGTEAFF; cdr3_nt: TGTGCCAGCAGTTTAAACCGGGGAACTGAAGCTTTCTTT
d_call: TRBD2; v_call: TRBV18; j_call: TRBJ2-1; clone_size: many; cdr3_length: 14; cdr3_aa: CASSPSSGANEQFF; cdr3_nt: TGTGCCAGCTCACCTTCTAGCGGGGCTAATGAGCAGTTCTTC
d_call: TRBD1; v_call: TRBV10-3; j_call: TRBJ1-1; clone_size: many; cdr3_length: 14; cdr3_aa: CAISRTGGGSEAFF; cdr3_nt: TGTGCCATCAGTAGGACAGGGGGTGGGTCTGAAGCTTTCTTT
d_call: TRBD1; v_call: TRBV28; j_call: TRBJ1-1; clone_size: many; cdr3_length: 16; cdr3_aa: CASSYPGQPLNTEAFF; cdr3_nt: TGTGCCAGCAGTTACCCGGGACAGCCCTTGAACACTGAAGCTTTCTTT
d_call: TRBD1; v_call: TRBV30; j_call: TRBJ1-2; clone_size: many; cdr3_length: 14; cdr3_aa: CAWSRQGRYYGYTF; cdr3_nt: TGTGCCTGGAGTAGACAGGGGCGCTACTATGGCTACACCTTC
d_call: -; v_call: TRBV28; j_call: TRBJ2-7; clone_size: -; cdr3_length: 12; cdr3_aa: CASELGGYEQYF; cdr3_nt: TGTGCCAGCGAACTAGGAGGGTACGAGCAGTACTTC